This T cell receptor beta chain was recorded in a study of identical twins. The V gene lost 6 bases and the J gene lost 4 bases, with 17 bases spanning the gap. Germline-derived CDR1 and CDR2 are MDHEN and SYDVKM. This CDR3 has 15 residues. Study-level findings and limits: Invariant MAIT and iNKT cells are populations that could partly confound zero-insertion analyses. The study reached conclusions through statistical analysis that was cross-sectional, not following the same donors.

With no exceptions, donors were healthy Caucasians. TCRdb analysed the 5' RACE reads with MiXCR anew, one entry per CDR3 protein. The table lists about 810,000 distinct CDR3 sequences, 10% to 15% of them singletons. Note on this clonotype: Its antigen remains unknown.

This sample was shared with a second study, whose subject was yellow fever vaccine responses in identical twins. This second report adds: The T cell response to vaccination in identical twins was reportedly partly convergent and partly personalized.

What was sequenced was PBMCs. The chain is built from TRBV28 and TRBJ2-3; D might be TRBD1 (7 bases). The receptor was isolated from a woman younger than 35 in good health. The CDR3 region has the DNA TGTGCCAGCAGCGGGGGACAGTCCCACGCAGATACGCAGTATTTT. Translation: CASSGGQSHADTQYF.